Presented here are 21 T cell receptor beta chains from one specimen sequenced in a study of cytomegalovirus exposure and HLA in healthy donors. The PCR had 60 Vbeta and 13 Jbeta primers. Sequencing used immunoSEQ multiplex PCR; TCRdb keeps in-frame clones, though not all of them. The sample has around 150,000 clones. Material: PBMCs. The receptor set was obtained from a man under 40 in good health and CMV-seronegative.

The rearrangement uses TRBV4-3 and TRBJ2-2; 7 bases match TRBD2. The junction had 4 bases not matched to a gene; V was cut back by 1 base and J by 2 bases. CDR1 and CDR2 (germline): LGHNA, YSLEER. The CDR3 has 16 amino acids. CDR3 sequence (DNA): TGCGCCAGCAGCCAAGGCGCTAGCGGAAACACCGGGGAGCTGTTTTTT. It is translated as CASSQGASGNTGELFF.

V usage is TRBV11-2 and J usage is TRBJ1-2; 7 positions match TRBD1. The V and J ends lost 5 bases and 2 bases, in that order; junction bases with no gene match: 8. Germline V gene sequence: CDR1 SGHAT, CDR2 FQNNGV. The CDR3 consists of 15 residues. As DNA, the CDR3 is TGTGCCAGCAGCACCGGACAGGCCCCCAACTATGGCTACACCTTC. Encoded protein: CASSTGQAPNYGYTF.

The CDR3 nucleotides are TGTGCCACCAGCAGAGTAGGGGGGGCCATTAGCACAGATACGCAGTATTTT. Protein: CATSRVGGAISTDTQYF. The chain couples TRBV15 to TRBJ2-3; possible D gene TRBD2, 7 bases. The V gene's germline CDR1 is LNHNV and CDR2 YYDKDF (reference sequence). This CDR3 is built from 17 residues. V dropped 1 base and J dropped 0 bases, with 14 bases sitting between them.

This sequence joins TRBV5-6 and TRBJ2-7, with 10 bases matching TRBD2. The CDR3 has 16 amino acids. The V segment lost 0 bases and the J segment 0 bases; nucleotides outside the gene matches: 3. The germline V gene has CDR1 SGHDT and CDR2 YYEEEE. Here the CDR3 reads CASSLGVAGGSYEQYF. Here the CDR3 DNA reads TGTGCCAGCAGCTTGGGCGTAGCGGGAGGCTCCTACGAGCAGTACTTC.

This chain joins TRBV18 and TRBJ1-2; TRBD1 is a possible D gene (6 bases). V shed 2 bases and J shed 6 bases, with 19 bases lying between them. Germline lookup yields CDR1 KGHSH and CDR2 LQKENI. The CDR3 spans 16 residues. The CDR3 is CASSPTLVAGEHGYTF. As DNA, the CDR3 is TGTGCCAGCTCACCAACTCTCGTCGCAGGGGAGCATGGCTACACCTTC.

The chain has TRBV5-1 and TRBJ2-2; 8 bases map to TRBD2. Germline V gives CDR1 SGHRS, CDR2 YFSETQ. This CDR3 is 21 amino acids long. After removal of 2 bases from V and 2 bases from J, the junction contained 20 bases not matched to a gene. CDR3 nucleotide sequence: TGCGCCAGCAGCTTCACCGAGGGGGAAGCGGGAGCTGTAAGAAACACCGGGGAGCTGTTTTTT. It codes for CASSFTEGEAGAVRNTGELFF. The entire variable domain, with the rest obtained from reference TRBV5-1 and TRBJ2-2, is as follows: KAGVTQTPRYLIKTRGQQVTLSCSPISGHRSVSWYQQTPGQGLQFLFEYFSETQRNKGNFPGRFSGRQFSNSRSEMNVSTLELGDSALYLCASSFTEGEAGAVRNTGELFFGEGSRLTVL.

J is TRBJ1-5 and V is TRBV27; weak D call: TRBD1 (6 bases). Looked up from germline, CDR1 is MNHEY and CDR2 is SMNVEV (reference sequence). This CDR3 has 15 residues. V was pared by 4 bases and J by 5 bases, with 15 bases between. The CDR3 reads CASSSDSGADQPQHF. The CDR3 DNA is TGTGCCAGCAGTTCGGACAGTGGAGCCGATCAGCCCCAGCATTTT.

The chain combines TRBV27 with TRBJ1-2; 8 positions agree with TRBD1. The CDR3 consists of 14 residues. Germline trimming cut 3 bases from V and 8 bases from J; bases unmatched to any gene: 8. The germline CDR1 and CDR2 sequences are MNHEY and SMNVEV (reference sequence). The CDR3 region is CASSFRDRGGGYTF. CDR3 coding DNA: TGTGCCAGCAGTTTTCGCGACAGGGGAGGCGGCTACACCTTC.

The genes are TRBV6-1 and TRBJ2-7, with D unclear. The germline V and J ends were trimmed by 4 bases and 1 base, with 8 bases remaining between them. Germline V gene sequence: CDR1 MNHNS, CDR2 SASEGT. This CDR3 is 13 amino acids long. The CDR3 nucleotides read TGTGCCAGCAGTGTAGAGGAATCCTACGAGCAGTACTTC. This encodes CASSVEESYEQYF.

In regard to this clone: The sample has other DNA sequences that encode this CDR3 too. The chain is built from TRBV6-1 and TRBJ2-7; D possibly corresponds to TRBD2 (5 bases). V lost 4 bases and J lost 3, with 10 bases in between. The length of the CDR3 is 13 residues. Germline loops: CDR1 MNHNS, CDR2 SASEGT. The CDR3 DNA reads TGTGCCAGCAGTGGCAGCGGACGCTACGAGCAGTACTTC. Its protein is CASSGSGRYEQYF.

V usage is TRBV15 and J usage is TRBJ1-5, with 7 bases lining up with TRBD1. Germline CDR1 reads LNHNV; CDR2 reads YYDKDF (reference sequence). Trimming took 8 bases from V and 4 from J; bases not matched to a gene: 5. The CDR3 has 13 amino acids. In nucleotides, the CDR3 is TGTGCCACCGCCTACAGGGGTAATCAGCCCCAGCATTTT. Amino acids: CATAYRGNQPQHF.

The V and J genes are TRBV10-3 and TRBJ2-4; 8 bases map to TRBD1. J lost 15 bases, V lost 0 bases, and 7 bases had no gene match. The CDR3 is 13 amino acids. The germline V gene has CDR1 ENHRY and CDR2 SYGVKD. The CDR3 region is CAISESQGAMGYF. DNA for the CDR3: TGTGCCATCAGTGAGTCCCAGGGGGCCATGGGGTACTTC.

The chain has TRBV2 and TRBJ1-2; 10 nucleotides match TRBD1. After removal of 4 bases from V and 6 bases from J, the junction contained 8 bases not matched to a gene. The CDR3 has 15 residues. Germline V CDR1 and CDR2: SNHLY, FYNNEI. The CDR3, as DNA: TGTGCCAGCAGTGCGAGAGGGACAGGGGAGGATGGCTACACCTTC. It codes for CASSARGTGEDGYTF.

In the case of this clone: Distinct nucleotide sequences in the sample also encode this CDR3. V is TRBV5-8 and J is TRBJ1-1; 9 nucleotides match TRBD1. V shed 1 base, J shed 1 base, and the junction held 8 bases outside the gene matches. Germline V gives CDR1 SGHTS, CDR2 YDEGEE. CDR3 length: 17 residues. The CDR3 DNA is TGTGCCAGCAGCTTGTTTACAGGGGGCGATCAGAACACTGAAGCTTTCTTT. This translates into CASSLFTGGDQNTEAFF.

In regard to this clone: Other nucleotide sequences in the sample specify the same CDR3. This chain joins TRBV27 and TRBJ1-5; D remains ambiguous. The V gene lost 5 bases and the J gene lost 1 base, with 6 bases spanning the gap. From germline, CDR1 is MNHEY and CDR2 SMNVEV (reference sequence). The length of the CDR3 is 13 residues. The CDR3 sequence is CASSPGSNQPQHF. In DNA, the CDR3 is TGTGCCAGCAGTCCGGGGAGCAATCAGCCCCAGCATTTT.

The chain couples TRBV5-5 to TRBJ1-1, with 8 bases lining up with TRBD1. The CDR3 length is 17 residues. From germline, CDR1 is SGHKS and CDR2 YYEKEE (reference sequence). J gave up 5 bases and V 1 base, and 13 bases lay outside the gene matches. The CDR3 region is CASSLPTGPRQGTEAFF. For the CDR3, the DNA is TGTGCCAGCAGCTTGCCCACGGGTCCCCGACAGGGGACTGAAGCTTTCTTT. The variable domain in full, with the rest retrieved from reference TRBV5-5 and TRBJ1-1, is DAGVTQSPTHLIKTRGQQVTLRCSPISGHKSVSWYQQVLGQGPQFIFQYYEKEERGRGNFPDRFSARQFPNYSSELNVNALLLGDSALYLCASSLPTGPRQGTEAFFGQGTRLTVV.

The CDR3 region is CASSEALGAGGEETQYF. CDR3 nucleotide sequence: TGTGCCAGCAGTGAAGCGCTTGGGGCCGGCGGTGAGGAGACCCAGTACTTC. V usage is TRBV2 and J usage is TRBJ2-5, with TRBD1 as a possible D gene (5 bases). The CDR3 sequence is 17 residues long. CDR1 is SNHLY, CDR2 FYNNEI, per germline. The germline V and J ends were trimmed by 0 bases and 5 bases, with 19 bases remaining between them.

V gene TRBV2 combines with J gene TRBJ2-6, with TRBD1 as a possible D gene (5 bases). The CDR3 contains 16 residues. The germline V and J ends were trimmed by 7 bases and 4 bases, with 17 bases remaining between them. From germline, CDR1 is SNHLY and CDR2 FYNNEI. For the CDR3, the DNA is TGTGCCAGCATAAAGAAGGGGAATTCCGGGGCCAACGTCCTGACTTTC. This gives the protein CASIKKGNSGANVLTF.

The chain uses TRBV7-3 and TRBJ2-2; D possibly corresponds to TRBD1 (6 bases). The CDR3 runs to 13 residues. Germline CDR1 reads SGHTA; CDR2 reads FQGTGA. Between the trimmed V and J ends, which lost 5 bases and 6 bases, there was a span of 10 bases. CDR3 amino acids: CASSPHRAGELFF. The CDR3 DNA is TGTGCCAGCAGCCCACACAGGGCCGGGGAGCTGTTTTTT.

The DNA for the CDR3 is TGTGCCAGCAGAACAGGGACGATCCAAGAGACCCAGTACTTC. It codes for CASRTGTIQETQYF. The chain is built from TRBV6-6 and TRBJ2-5; D is possibly TRBD1 (6 bases). CDR1 and CDR2 (germline): MNHNY, SVGAGI (reference sequence). This CDR3 comprises 14 residues. Trimming shortened V by 6 bases and J by 1 base, and 12 bases separated the two germline ends.

The CDR3 DNA follows: TGTGCCAGTCGCCTTCGGGGGATCAACTATGGCTACACCTTC. This translates into CASRLRGINYGYTF. The chain recombines TRBV19 with TRBJ1-2, with D perhaps matching TRBD1 (5 bases). The CDR3 sequence is 14 residues long. Germline V gene data show CDR1 as LNHDA and CDR2 as SQIVND (reference sequence). The V gene lost 8 bases and the J gene lost 2 bases, with 15 bases spanning the gap.